This is a list of T cell receptor beta chains from one sample in a study of blood T cell repertoires in COVID-19. Method: immunoSEQ multiplex PCR; TCRdb's copy keeps in-frame clones and lacks some. In the table there are 140,000 or so clones, around 86% of which are singletons. The sequenced sample consisted of PBMCs or T cells enriched from blood (not recorded which). The receptor source for this set is a man aged 60 to 75 who had recovered from COVID-19. The CDR3 runs from the conserved cysteine through the conserved F or W. Fields, in order: J gene, clone size, D gene, V gene, CDR3 DNA, CDR3 protein. D genes are given only for firm matches. For some rows the clone size is stated as once, few or many, or as a class when expanded; others skip it.

>TRBJ1-1|NA|NA|TRBV15
TGTGCCACCAGCAGAGTATGGGTGTCCGGGGTAAACACTGAAGCTTTCTTT
CATSRVWVSGVNTEAFF
>TRBJ1-1|NA|NA|TRBV11-2
TGTGCCAGCAGCTTTCTTCAGGGGAACACTGAAGCTTTCTTT
CASSFLQGNTEAFF
>TRBJ1-4|NA|NA|TRBV2
TGTGCCAGCAGTGAAGCGGCAGGTGCAGGAAAACTGTTTTTT
CASSEAAGAGKLFF
>TRBJ2-1|NA|NA|TRBV11-2
TGTGCCAGCAGCCCCCTGGTGGGAAAGGGGAATGAGCAGTTCTTC
CASSPLVGKGNEQFF
>TRBJ2-2|once|TRBD2|TRBV28
TGTGCCAGCAGTTCTTTAGCGGGAGGACGGACCGGGGAGCTGTTTTTT
CASSSLAGGRTGELFF
>TRBJ1-1|NA|NA|TRBV5-1
TGCGCCAGCAGCCGGACAGTGAACACTGAAGCTTTCTTT
CASSRTVNTEAFF
>TRBJ2-6|NA|NA|TRBV27
TGTGCCAGCAGCCGGCAGGATGTAACCTCTGGGGCCAACGTCCTGACTTTC
CASSRQDVTSGANVLTF
>TRBJ2-3|NA|TRBD1|TRBV18
TGTGCCAGCTCACCGGGACAGTACACAGATACGCAGTATTTT
CASSPGQYTDTQYF
>TRBJ2-7|NA|NA|TRBV3-1/TRBV3-2
TGTGCCAGCAGCCCTGGGAGCTACGAGCAGTACTTC
CASSPGSYEQYF
>TRBJ2-7|NA|TRBD1|TRBV5-4
TGTGCCAGCAGCCACCGGGGACAGGGGTCCTACGAGCAGTACTTC
CASSHRGQGSYEQYF
>TRBJ2-7|NA|NA|TRBV6-5
TGTGCCACGGACCGGGGTTCCTACGAGCAGTACTTC
CATDRGSYEQYF
>TRBJ1-1|NA|NA|TRBV18
TGTGCCAGCTCTGCGGTCGGGGGCACTGAAGCTTTCTTT
CASSAVGGTEAFF
>TRBJ2-2|NA|TRBD2|TRBV9
TGTGCCAGCAGCGTAAGGCTAGCGGGGGGGATCGGGGAGCTGTTTTTT
CASSVRLAGGIGELFF
>TRBJ2-7|NA|TRBD1|TRBV5-5
TGTGCCAGCAGCGCCGACAGGGGGAGGACCTACGAGCAGTACTTC
CASSADRGRTYEQYF
>TRBJ2-1|NA|TRBD1|TRBV10-3
TGTGCCATCAACGGACAGGGACCGAATGAGCAGTTCTTC
CAINGQGPNEQFF
>TRBJ2-3|NA|NA|TRBV7-2
TGTGCTAGCAGCCTCAGGGTTAGCACAGATACGCAGTATTTT
CASSLRVSTDTQYF
>TRBJ1-1|NA|TRBD1|TRBV19
TGTGCCAGTCGGACAGGGGTCTCAGGTGAAGCTTTCTTT
CASRTGVSGEAFF
>TRBJ2-3|NA|TRBD2|TRBV7-6
TGTGCCAGCAGCAGGATAGCGGGCCGAAGCACAGATACGCAGTATTTT
CASSRIAGRSTDTQYF
>TRBJ2-3|NA|TRBD1|TRBV7-9
TGTGCCAGCAGCTTACTCCAGGGGGCAGATACGCAGTATTTT
CASSLLQGADTQYF
>TRBJ2-7|NA|NA|TRBV6-5
TGTGCCAGCAGACCTAACAGGGTATCGACCTACGAGCAGTACTTC
CASRPNRVSTYEQYF
>TRBJ2-6|NA|NA|TRBV3-1/TRBV3-2
TGTGCCAGCAGCCTAGGGGGCTCTGGGGCCAACGTCCTGACTTTC
CASSLGGSGANVLTF
>TRBJ2-7|NA|NA|TRBV28
TGTGCCAGCAGTCTGGGGCGAGCCTACGAGCAGTACTTC
CASSLGRAYEQYF
>TRBJ1-1|NA|NA|TRBV7-6
TGTGCCAGCAGCTTAGGGGCCAGGGCTGGTAATTCCGCTGAAGCTTTCTTT
CASSLGARAGNSAEAFF
>TRBJ2-5|NA|NA|TRBV6-5
TGTGCCAGCAGTCTTAGAGGAGAGACCCAGTACTTC
CASSLRGETQYF
>TRBJ2-2|NA|NA|TRBV10-3
TGTGCCATCAGTGAACCGGGACAACAGAACACCGGGGAGCTGTTTTTT
CAISEPGQQNTGELFF